The 5 T cell receptor beta chains given below trace back to one sample, sequenced in a study of siplizumab effects on memory and regulatory T cells. Only in-frame clones appear in the TCRdb table, and some are missing; sequencing was by immunoSEQ multiplex PCR. Among over 85,000 clones listed, 93% were seen once. Input material: CD8+ T cells sorted from blood. All receptors derive from a human donor in good health.

The V gene is TRBV4-1, the J gene TRBJ1-1; 8 bases agree with TRBD1. Per the germline V gene, CDR1 is MGHRA and CDR2 is YSYEKL. This CDR3 contains 17 residues. V lost 0 bases and J lost 2; bases outside the gene matches: 8. CDR3 in DNA: TGCGCCAGCAGCCAAGAACGGACAGGGTTTAGTAACACTGAAGCTTTCTTT. Protein product: CASSQERTGFSNTEAFF.

The chain combines TRBV4-3 with TRBJ2-7; D unresolved. V was pared by 3 bases and J by 0 bases, with 12 bases between. This CDR3 has 15 amino acids. Germline V gives CDR1 LGHNA, CDR2 YSLEER. The CDR3 nucleotides are TGCGCCAGCAGCCAGACTGTATTGAGCTCCTACGAGCAGTACTTC. Protein sequence: CASSQTVLSSYEQYF.

The chain is built from TRBV19 and TRBJ1-5; TRBD1 is a possible D gene (6 bases). The CDR3 is 20 residues long. Germline loops: CDR1 LNHDA, CDR2 SQIVND (reference sequence). The V end lost 6 bases, the J end lost 0 bases, and 27 bases lay between the germline ends. CDR3 DNA: TGTGCCAGTAGCCACCGTATCCCATCCGGGACATTCAATAGCAATCAGCCCCAGCATTTT. Protein product: CASSHRIPSGTFNSNQPQHF.

The chain recombines TRBV27 with TRBJ2-7; 11 bases align to TRBD1. This CDR3 region has 14 residues. Germline CDR1 reads MNHEY; CDR2 reads SMNVEV (reference sequence). J gave up 3 bases and V 10 bases, and 8 bases lay outside the gene matches. The CDR3 coding sequence is TGTGCCACCTCGGGACAGGGGGGCTACTACGAGCAGTACTTC. As protein: CATSGQGGYYEQYF.

J is TRBJ2-2 and V is TRBV29-1, with D perhaps TRBD1 or TRBD2 (6 bases each). Trimming took off 7 bases at V and 7 bases at J, with 13 bases between the two ends. Per germline, CDR1 SQVTM and CDR2 ANQGSEA. The CDR3 totals 12 residues. CDR3 protein: CSAPGAHGELFF. The CDR3 nucleotides read TGCAGCGCCCCGGGGGCCCACGGGGAGCTGTTTTTT.